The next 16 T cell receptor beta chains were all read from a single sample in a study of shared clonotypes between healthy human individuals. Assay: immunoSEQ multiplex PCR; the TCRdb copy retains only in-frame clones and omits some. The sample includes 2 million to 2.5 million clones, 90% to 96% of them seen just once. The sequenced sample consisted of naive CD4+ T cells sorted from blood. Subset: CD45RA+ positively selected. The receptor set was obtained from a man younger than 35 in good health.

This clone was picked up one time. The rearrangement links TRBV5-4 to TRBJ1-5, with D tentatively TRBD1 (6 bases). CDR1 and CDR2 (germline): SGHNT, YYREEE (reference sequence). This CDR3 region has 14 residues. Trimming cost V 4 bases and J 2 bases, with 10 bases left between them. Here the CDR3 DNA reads TGTGCCAGCAGCAAAGGGGGGGGCAATCAGCCCCAGCATTTT. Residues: CASSKGGGNQPQHF.

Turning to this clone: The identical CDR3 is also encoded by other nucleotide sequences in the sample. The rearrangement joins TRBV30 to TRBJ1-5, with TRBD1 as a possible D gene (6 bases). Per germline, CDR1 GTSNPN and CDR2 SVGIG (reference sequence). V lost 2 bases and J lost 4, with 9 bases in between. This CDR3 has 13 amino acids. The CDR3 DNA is TGTGCCTGGAGTACCCAGGGGAATCAGCCCCAGCATTTT. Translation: CAWSTQGNQPQHF.

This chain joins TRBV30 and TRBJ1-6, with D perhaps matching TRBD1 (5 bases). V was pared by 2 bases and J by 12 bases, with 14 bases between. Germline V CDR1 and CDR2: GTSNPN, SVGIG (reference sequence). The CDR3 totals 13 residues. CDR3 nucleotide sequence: TGTGCCTGGAGTCAACAGGAATTCATACCCCTCCACTTT. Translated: CAWSQQEFIPLHF.

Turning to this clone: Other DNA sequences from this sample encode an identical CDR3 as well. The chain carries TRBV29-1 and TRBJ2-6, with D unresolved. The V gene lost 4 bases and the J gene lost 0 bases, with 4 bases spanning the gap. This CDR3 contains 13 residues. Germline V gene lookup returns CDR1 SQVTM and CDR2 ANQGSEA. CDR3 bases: TGCAGCGTTGTGGGCTCTGGGGCCAACGTCCTGACTTTC. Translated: CSVVGSGANVLTF.

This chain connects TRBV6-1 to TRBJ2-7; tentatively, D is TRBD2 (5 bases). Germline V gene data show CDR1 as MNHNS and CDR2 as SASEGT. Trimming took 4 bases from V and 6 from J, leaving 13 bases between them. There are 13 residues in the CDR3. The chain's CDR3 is CASSVSGVGEQYF. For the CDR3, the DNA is TGTGCCAGCAGTGTAAGCGGTGTCGGCGAGCAGTACTTC.

Written as DNA, the CDR3 is TGTGCCAGCAGCTTTGCTCGAGAGCGTTACGAGCAGTACTTC. It is translated as CASSFARERYEQYF. V and J are TRBV27 and TRBJ2-7, with D hard to call. Trimming shortened V by 6 bases and J by 4 bases, and 16 bases separated the two germline ends. The CDR3 totals 14 residues. Germline loops: CDR1 MNHEY, CDR2 SMNVEV (reference sequence).

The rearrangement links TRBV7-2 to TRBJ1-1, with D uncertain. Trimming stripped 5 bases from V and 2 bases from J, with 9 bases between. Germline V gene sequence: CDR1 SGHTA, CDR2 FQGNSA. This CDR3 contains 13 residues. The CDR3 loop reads CASSPGPNTEAFF. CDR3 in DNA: TGTGCCAGCAGCCCTGGCCCCAACACTGAAGCTTTCTTT.

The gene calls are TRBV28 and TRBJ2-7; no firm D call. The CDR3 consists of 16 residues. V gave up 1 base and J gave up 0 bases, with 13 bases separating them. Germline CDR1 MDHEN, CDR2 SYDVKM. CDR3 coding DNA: TGTGCCAGCAGTTTATACCTGACGGCTAGCTCCTACGAGCAGTACTTC. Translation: CASSLYLTASSYEQYF.

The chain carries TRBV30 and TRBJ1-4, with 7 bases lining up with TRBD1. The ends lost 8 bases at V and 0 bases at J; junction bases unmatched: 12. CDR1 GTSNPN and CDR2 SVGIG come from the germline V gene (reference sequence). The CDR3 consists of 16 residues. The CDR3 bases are TGTGCCGCCCTACGACAGGGAACTGCAACTAATGAAAAACTGTTTTTT. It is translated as CAALRQGTATNEKLFF.

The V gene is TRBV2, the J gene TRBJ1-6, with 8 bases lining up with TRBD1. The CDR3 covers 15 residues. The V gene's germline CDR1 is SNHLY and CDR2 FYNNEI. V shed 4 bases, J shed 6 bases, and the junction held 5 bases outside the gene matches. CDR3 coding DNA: TGTGCCAGCAGTGGCAGGACAGGGAGTAATTCACCCCTCCACTTT. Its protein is CASSGRTGSNSPLHF.

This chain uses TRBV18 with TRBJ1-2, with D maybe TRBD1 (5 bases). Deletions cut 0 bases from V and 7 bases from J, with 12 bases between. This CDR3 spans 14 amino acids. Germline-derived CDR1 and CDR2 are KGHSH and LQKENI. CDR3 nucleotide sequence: TGTGCCAGCTCACCACCAGGGGTTTCGGGTGGCTACACCTTC. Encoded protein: CASSPPGVSGGYTF.

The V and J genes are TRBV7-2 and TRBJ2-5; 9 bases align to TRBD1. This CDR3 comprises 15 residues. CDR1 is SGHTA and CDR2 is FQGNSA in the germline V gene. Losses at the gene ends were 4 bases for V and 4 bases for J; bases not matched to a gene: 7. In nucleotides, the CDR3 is TGTGCCAGCAGCTCCCGGACAGGGGTAATAGAGACCCAGTACTTC. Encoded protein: CASSSRTGVIETQYF.

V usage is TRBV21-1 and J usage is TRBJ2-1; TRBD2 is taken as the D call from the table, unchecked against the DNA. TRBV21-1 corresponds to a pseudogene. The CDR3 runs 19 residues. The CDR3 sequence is CASSKRPTSDRVWYNEQFF. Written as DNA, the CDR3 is TGTGCCAGCAGCAAACGCCCGACTAGCGATCGGGTGTGGTACAATGAGCAGTTCTTC.

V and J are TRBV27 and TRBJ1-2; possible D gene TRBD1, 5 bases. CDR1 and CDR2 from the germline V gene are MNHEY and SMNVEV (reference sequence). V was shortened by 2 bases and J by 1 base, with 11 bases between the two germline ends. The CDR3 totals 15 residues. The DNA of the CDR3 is TGTGCCAGCAGTTTAAAAGGGGAGGTTAACTATGGCTACACCTTC. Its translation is CASSLKGEVNYGYTF.

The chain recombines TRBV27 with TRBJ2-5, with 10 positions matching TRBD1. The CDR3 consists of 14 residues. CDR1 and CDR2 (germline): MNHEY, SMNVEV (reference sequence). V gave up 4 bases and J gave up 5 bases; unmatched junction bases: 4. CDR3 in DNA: TGTGCCAGCAGTTCGGGACAGGGGAAGGAGACCCAGTACTTC. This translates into CASSSGQGKETQYF.

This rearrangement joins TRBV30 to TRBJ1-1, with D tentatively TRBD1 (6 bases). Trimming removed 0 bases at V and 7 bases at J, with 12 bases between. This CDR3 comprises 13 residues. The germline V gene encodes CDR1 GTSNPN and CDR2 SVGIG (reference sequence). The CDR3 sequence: CAWSVREGVEAFF. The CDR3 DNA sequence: TGTGCCTGGAGTGTACGGGAGGGGGTTGAAGCTTTCTTT.